This T cell receptor (beta chain) was profiled in a study of cytomegalovirus exposure and HLA in healthy donors. The V end lost 1 base, the J end lost 1 base, and 10 bases lay between the germline ends. This CDR3 region has 15 residues. CDR1 and CDR2 (germline): MNHEY, SMNVEV (reference sequence). Researchers ran the PCR with 60 Vbeta and 13 Jbeta primers. Some clones are missing from TCRdb's copy, which holds only in-frame ones; the method was immunoSEQ multiplex PCR. This sample has some 180,000 clones; approximately 81% occur once, and the top ten carry about 2.4%. About this clone: The antigen is unknown.

Study findings and constraints: According to the study, roughly 160 TCR beta chains were cytomegalovirus-associated. The majority of CMV-associated TCR beta chains were reported as apparently HLA-restricted in a later analysis.

These donors, healthy bone marrow donors, were studied. Nominal health characterized the donors when sampled, though unrecorded immune exposures were likely. This sequence was found in a young man in good health and CMV-seropositive. The sequenced material came from PBMCs. This rearrangement joins TRBV27 to TRBJ1-1, with D unclear. The CDR3 nucleotides are TGTGCCAGCAGTTTATTGGCGGGGTCGAACACTGAAGCTTTCTTT. This sequence encodes CASSLLAGSNTEAFF.